The entry that follows covers one T cell receptor (beta chain) sequence. Its specific antigen is unknown. No base qualities exist here, and no much larger clone lies one base off it. Using the deep immunoSEQ assay, multiplex PCR amplified TCR CDR3 regions from genomic DNA. Genomic DNA extracted from each cell subset was distributed evenly over all wells of several immunoSEQ 96-well plates, and each plate served as one replicate. For sorted subsets, 150 to 250 ng genomic DNA, equal to 30,000 or so T cell genomes, was loaded into each replicate PCR. The purified libraries were quantified using a Qubit 3.0 fluorometer, sized with a Bioanalyzer 2100, and then quantified again using the KAPA Library Quantification kit. Every immunoSEQ 96-well plate was sequenced on a dedicated single-read 150-cycle Illumina NextSeq 550 flow cell. As for how the authors treated the data: Because only junctional sequences without quality scores were contained in the immunoSEQ output, filtering matching that applied to full-length reads could not be performed. To assign V/J genes and CDR3, sequences were annotated against IMGT germline references using PyIR, a Python wrapper for IgBLAST v1.9. Reads were filtered out if the reads had weak V/J assignments (E-value above 1e-6), no CDR3, stop codons, out-of-frame junctions, or ambiguous translated residues. V3J clonotypes were defined by identical inferred V gene, J gene, and CDR3 amino acid sequence. The percentage overlap between two repertoires was calculated by dividing the number of shared unique clonotypes by the size of the smaller repertoire. RTK rarefaction, the Chao1 estimator, and Recon v2.1 estimates of unobserved clonotypes were used to assess repertoire richness. For all TCRbeta clonotypes obtained by the gDNA method from a few donors, generation probabilities were computed with OLGA. TCRdb took over this immuneACCESS table, retaining in-frame rearrangements with V and J assigned. Such tables are incomplete; in checked studies, under half of the missing clones stem from an unresolved V gene, and the remainder is unexplained. The DNA gave D and trimming, while V, J and clone size come from that table. For this sample the table gives around 610,000 clones, of which roughly 95% were detected only once. The leading ten clones occupy around 0.1% of the sample.

The sample originates from a study of shared clonotypes between healthy human individuals (dated by TCRdb to 2020 to 2022). Turning to the overall study: A few men and a couple of women, aged 18 to 49 years, made up the cohort. Per donor, leukapheresis produced somewhere between about 0.94 and 10 billion PBMCs. To estimate repertoire size and how much clonotypes are shared between individuals, the study performed deep sequencing of blood TCR repertoires from roughly five healthy adults. For each donor, CD4 naive and CD4 memory were each run on three plates, CD8 naive on two plates, and CD8 memory on one plate. Different laboratories and diverse techniques were used to prepare libraries and sequence TCR repertoires, to increase sequencing depth and limit assay-specific biases.

Looking up the germline V gene yields CDR1 KGHSH and CDR2 LQKENI. V is reduced by 6 bases and J by 1 base, leaving a spacing of 17 bases between them. From cysteine to phenylalanine, the CDR3 is 16 amino acids long. Only the CDR3 region is kept as DNA, spanning 48 bases read in frame from base 1. Paper-wide results and their limitations: Rarefaction of sorted-subset datasets indicated incomplete sequencing despite the large sequencing depth. Pairwise subsampling indicated that sequencing depth was expected to affect the degree of clonotype sharing among donors. Compared with non-shared clonotypes, the clonotypes found in all four sorted-subset donors had higher generation probabilities. Only blood was sampled, and tissue TCR repertoires likely differ from those in blood. Because the study included only a small number of donors, the genetic and exposure-history diversity represented was limited. Across a handful of donors, 4.5% to 6.5% of naive CD4, approximately 3.6% of naive CD8, roughly 2.2% of memory CD4, and roughly 0.41% of memory CD8 clonotypes were shared. Naive subsets generally had larger estimated clonotype richness than memory subsets did.

CD8 naive samples were obtained by positive selection for CCR7 among CD45RO-negative cells, yielding a CD45RA+CCR7+ population from which TemRA cells were excluded. The donors were healthy, HIV-negative adults with no recently reported acute infections or vaccinations. Every donor was a Caucasian adult living in Nashville, Tennessee, USA. Blood was obtained by leukapheresis, after which PBMCs were separated by Ficoll-Histopaque density gradient centrifugation and cryopreserved in liquid nitrogen vapor phase. Purity and quantity of every magnetically sorted T cell population were checked by analytical flow cytometry. Genomic DNA was isolated from each sorted fraction and quantified by UV absorbance on a Nanodrop 2000c.

The chain couples TRBV18 to TRBJ2-3, with TRBD2 tentatively as D gene (5 bases match). The source of this sequence is a woman under 40 in good health. The material sequenced was naive CD8+ T cells sorted from blood. Sample cell subset or site, as interpreted from the label and publication: CD45RA+CCR7+. The DNA sequence follows: TGTGCCAGCTCTCACGCCCGGGAAGACGGCACAGATACGCAGTATTTT. Its amino acids are CASSHAREDGTDTQYF.